A single sample gave rise to the 11 T cell receptor beta chains below, sequenced in a study of T cell clonality in common variable immunodeficiency. The antigens for these receptors are not known. Findings and limits, study-wide: Fewer deletions and N-nucleotide insertions were reportedly seen in common variable immunodeficiency TCR beta sequences.

Here immunoSEQ multiplex PCR was the method, and the copy in TCRdb shows in-frame clones only, minus some. The sample yields tens of thousands of clones, without any singletons. The source material was peripheral blood mononuclear cells. These receptors originate from a human donor with common variable immunodeficiency.

Note on this clone: The CDR3 end lies 3 residues beyond the end of the read and is filled in from the germline J gene. The chain has TRBV11-1 and TRBJ2-5; weak D call: TRBD2 (6 bases). The V gene's germline CDR1 is SGHAT and CDR2 FQDESV (reference sequence). The CDR3 contains 14 residues. Trimming took 6 bases from V and 2 from J, leaving 13 bases between them. CDR3 in amino acids: CASRTGLSQETQYF. The sequenced part of the CDR3 DNA is TGTGCCAGCAGAACGGGACTCTCGCAAGAGACC.

For this clone: The sequenced fragment ends 3 residues before the CDR3 boundary, so the rest is inferred from the germline J gene. V gene TRBV20-1 combines with J gene TRBJ2-7; 11 bases align to TRBD1. The CDR3 is made up of 13 amino acids. The V gene end was trimmed by 6 bases and the J gene end by 4 bases; junction bases not matched to a gene: 5. CDR1 is DFQATT, CDR2 SNEGSKA, per germline (reference sequence). The CDR3 region is CSAPGQGGYEQYF. The sequenced part of the CDR3 DNA is TGCAGTGCCCCGGGACAGGGGGGATACGAG.

This clone was counted many times. The CDR3 extends 3 residues past the end of the read, so its final part is completed from the germline J gene. The chain couples TRBV7-8 to TRBJ2-7; 7 positions match TRBD2. V lost 5 bases to trimming and J lost 1 base; unmatched junction nucleotides: 11. The CDR3 runs 16 residues. Looked up from germline, CDR1 is SGHVS and CDR2 is FQNEAQ. The sequenced part of the CDR3 DNA is TGTGCCAGCAGCACTAGCGTCGCAGGAGCATCCTACGAG. It translates to CASSTSVAGASYE. The whole CDR3 reads CASSTSVAGASYEQYF. Looking up the rest from reference TRBV7-8 and TRBJ2-7 gives the full variable domain: GAGVSQSPRYKVAKRGQDVALRCDPISGHVSLFWYQQALGQGPEFLTYFQNEAQLDKSGLPSDRFFAERPEGSVSTLKIQRTQQEDSAVYLCASSTSVAGASYEQYFGPGTRLTVT.

This clone was detected many times. Coverage ceases 3 residues before the CDR3 finishes, and the germline J gene fills in the end. The V and J genes are TRBV5-4 and TRBJ1-2, with 7 bases fitting TRBD1. V lost 0 bases to trimming and J lost 5 bases; unmatched junction nucleotides: 7. The CDR3 is 15 residues long. The germline gives CDR1 SGHNT, CDR2 YYREEE (reference sequence). CDR3 loop: CASSLGPGGQYGYTF. Incomplete CDR3 DNA: TGTGCCAGCAGCTTGGGGCCAGGGGGACAGTATGGC.

The sample holds a few counts of this clone. This chain's CDR3 is CAWNRRVSSEQYF. The DNA read from the CDR3 is TGTGCCTGGAACCGGAGGGTCTCGTCCGAG. The chain employs TRBV30 and TRBJ2-7, with D possibly being TRBD2 (6 bases). The read finishes 3 residues shy of the CDR3 end, and the germline J gene is used to complete it. The CDR3 sequence is 13 residues long. Germline CDR1 reads GTSNPN; CDR2 reads SVGIG (reference sequence). Trimming left V 4 bases short and J 6 bases short, with 16 bases between.

This clone occurred many times. The read ends 3 residues early relative to the CDR3; the germline J gene fills the gap. The J gene is TRBJ2-1, the V gene TRBV19; the match to TRBD1 covers 8 bases. Trimming at V came to 5 bases and at J to 7 bases, leaving 7 bases not matched to a gene. The CDR3 loop spans 14 amino acids. Germline lookup yields CDR1 LNHDA and CDR2 SQIVND (reference sequence). CDR3 DNA (partial): TGTGCCAGTAGTCTGAGACAGGGGACGAATGAG. Translation: CASSLRQGTNE. The whole CDR3 protein is CASSLRQGTNEQFF.

This clone was detected a few times. The observed sequence ends 3 residues before the CDR3 terminus, with the missing tail filled in from the germline J gene. J is TRBJ2-2 and V is TRBV18, with 7 positions matching TRBD1. The V segment lost 3 bases and the J segment 10 bases; nucleotides outside the gene matches: 5. The V gene's germline CDR1 is KGHSH and CDR2 LQKENI. The CDR3 extends over 13 amino acids. CDR3 bases read: TGTGCCAGCTCACCCCGGGACAGTTCGGAG. It encodes CASSPRDSSE. The whole CDR3 sequence reads CASSPRDSSELFF.

At least ten counts were recorded for this clone. The CDR3 is cut off 3 residues early in the read; its end comes from the germline J gene. This chain joins TRBV5-1 and TRBJ2-1; D may be TRBD1 (5 bases). The CDR3 contains 14 residues. CDR1 and CDR2 from the germline V gene are SGHRS and YFSETQ. Trimming pared 0 bases from V and 7 bases from J, leaving 11 bases between. The part of the CDR3 DNA that was read is TGCGCCAGCAGCTTGGTGGCAGGGATGAATGAG. Its translation: CASSLVAGMNE. The CDR3 in full is CASSLVAGMNEQFF.

Many counts were recorded for this clone. The read stops 3 residues short of the end of the CDR3; the missing end is completed from the germline J gene. The chain joins TRBV29-1 to TRBJ2-1, with 10 bases that match TRBD2. The ends lost 7 bases at V and 6 bases at J; junction bases unmatched: 9. The CDR3 totals 14 residues. Germline-derived CDR1 and CDR2 are SQVTM and ANQGSEA. The CDR3 bases that were read are TGCAGCGAGCCTCTAGCGGGAGAACGCAATGAG. Translating gives CSEPLAGERNE. The entire CDR3 protein reads CSEPLAGERNEQFF.

The table lists this clone with a few counts. From the germline J gene comes the end of the CDR3, since the read stops 3 residues before it. V is TRBV20-1 and J is TRBJ2-7, with TRBD1 as a possible D gene (5 bases). The V gene lost 0 bases and the J gene lost 4 bases, with 22 bases spanning the gap. CDR1 is DFQATT and CDR2 is SNEGSKA in the germline V gene (reference sequence). The CDR3 runs to 17 residues. CDR3 sequence: CSARDPQGGSPLYEQYF. The sequenced CDR3 bases are TGCAGTGCTAGAGATCCCCAGGGTGGGTCCCCACTGTACGAG.

Only a few counts were recorded for this clone. Sequencing ends 3 residues short of the CDR3 end; the germline J gene provides the rest. The rearrangement links TRBV5-1 to TRBJ1-1; maybe TRBD1 (6 bases). Germline V lookup: CDR1 SGHRS, CDR2 YFSETQ. The CDR3 loop spans 14 amino acids. Trimming stripped 0 bases from V and 7 bases from J, with 13 bases between. The sequenced part of the CDR3 DNA is TGCGCCAGCAGCTTGGGGACAGAAATTCTTGAA. It specifies CASSLGTEILE. The complete CDR3 sequence is CASSLGTEILEAFF.